This T cell receptor beta chain derives from a study of T cells after yellow fever vaccination (dated by TCRdb to the late 2010s). In the study overall: Libraries from fractions with low cell numbers were prepared with the SMART-Seq v4 Ultra Low Input RNA kit. Two healthy male donors made up the cohort, one aged 18 to 30 years and the other aged 30 to 40 years. Bulk PBMC replicates and cell subsets were isolated from blood drawn at multiple timepoints before and after both primary and secondary immunization. To track T-cell clones before and after primary and booster YFV17D yellow fever vaccination, bulk TCR alpha and beta repertoires were sequenced longitudinally.

Results and caveats for the whole study, not just this receptor: Because only a couple of donors were included in the study, the extent to which the findings can be generalized is limited. Most clones expanded after primary vaccination were re-detected after the booster (around 96% of CD4 and approximately 88% of CD8), suggesting broad memory maintenance. Because abundant contaminating clonotypes from the bulk population could be contained in FACS-sorted repertoires, computational filtering was required. The secondary T-cell response was weaker than the primary response but faster, peaking on day 5 instead of day 15. A small share of clonotypes was detected in both CD4 and CD8 compartments, with the overlap likely arising from convergent recombination.

TCR cDNA was synthesized by 5'RACE template switching, through which a universal primer site and unique molecular identifiers were introduced. Priming for cDNA synthesis came from both the TCR alpha and TCR beta constant segments. Library amplification involved two PCR steps, and the second step added sample barcodes and sequencing adapters. Sequencing of libraries was performed on Illumina HiSeq 2500 (2x100 bp) or NovaSeq (2x150 bp). In the paper's pipeline: MIGEC was used to demultiplex reads and collapse the reads into UMI consensus sequences, and MiXCR was used for V(D)J alignment. Vaccine-responding clonotypes were identified with edgeR using replicate PBMC samples, with FDR below 0.01 and a log2 fold change above 5 up to day 15 being required. CD4 or CD8 identity was assigned to each bulk clonotype according to whether the clonotype was present at higher abundance in the sequenced CD4 repertoire or the sequenced CD8 repertoire. TCRdb trimmed public reads at Q25 via fastp, called clones via MiXCR and kept in-frame beta chains. Entries that share a CDR3 protein sequence are merged under the most common genes and DNA. It is TCRdb's table, rather than the study itself, that gives the V and J calls and clone size. The sample has around 550,000 distinct CDR3 sequences on record, 19% of them singletons. The ten biggest clones cover more than 13% of the sample.

The treatment or condition label here, explained by the study, means: live attenuated yellow fever vaccine strain. At each blood-draw timepoint, two biological replicates of bulk PBMCs were collected. A standard Ficoll-Paque protocol was used to isolate PBMCs from peripheral blood. TriZol was used to extract RNA from bulk PBMCs, from CD4 and CD8 fractions, and from dextramer-positive and dextramer-negative fractions. To note about this clonotype: Its recognized antigen is unknown. Within one base of it there is no much larger clone, and no base qualities were kept.

The junction carries 4 bases between V and J, which are trimmed by 0 bases and 8 bases respectively. From the cysteine up to the phenylalanine, the CDR3 has a length of 12 residues. Of all the DNA, just the CDR3 is kept, 36 bases in frame from base 1. CDR1 is given as KGHDR and CDR2 as SFDVKD, both from the germline V gene. This TCR derives from a man aged 25 to 40 who received the YFV17D yellow fever vaccine. The material was PBMCs, obtained 15 days after the yellow fever booster vaccination. The chain links TRBV24-1 with TRBJ2-1, with no confidently assigned D gene. The CDR3 region has the sequence CATSDLGYEQFF. The DNA sequence is as follows: TGTGCCACCAGTGATTTGGGGTATGAGCAGTTCTTC.